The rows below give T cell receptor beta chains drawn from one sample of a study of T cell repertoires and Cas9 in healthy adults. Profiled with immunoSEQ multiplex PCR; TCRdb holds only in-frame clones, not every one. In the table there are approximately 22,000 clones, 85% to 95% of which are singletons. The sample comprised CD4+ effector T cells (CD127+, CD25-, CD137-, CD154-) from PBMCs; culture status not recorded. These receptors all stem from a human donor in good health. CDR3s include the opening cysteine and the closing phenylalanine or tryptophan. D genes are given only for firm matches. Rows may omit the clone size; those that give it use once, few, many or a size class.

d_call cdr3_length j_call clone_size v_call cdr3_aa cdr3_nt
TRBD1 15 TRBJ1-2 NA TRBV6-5 CASSYTGTGLSGYTF TGTGCCAGCAGTTACACCGGGACAGGTTTATCTGGCTACACCTTC
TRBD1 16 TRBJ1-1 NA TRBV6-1 CASSETGQGAYTEAFF TGTGCCAGCAGTGAAACTGGACAGGGGGCGTACACTGAAGCTTTCTTT
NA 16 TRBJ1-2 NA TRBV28 CASSLRGNFENYGYTF TGTGCCAGCAGTTTAAGGGGTAACTTTGAAAACTATGGCTACACCTTC
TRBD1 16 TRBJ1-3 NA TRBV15 CATSRETTGSGNTIYF TGTGCCACCAGCAGAGAGACGACAGGGTCTGGAAACACCATATATTTT
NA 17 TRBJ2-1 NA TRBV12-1 CASSLSGTTGNHNEQFF TGTGCCAGCAGCTTAAGCGGGACCACCGGGAACCACAATGAGCAGTTCTTC
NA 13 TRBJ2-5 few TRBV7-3 CASSLSGLETQYF TGTGCCAGCAGCTTAAGTGGATTGGAGACCCAGTACTTC
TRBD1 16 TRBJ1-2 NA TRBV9 CASSVVGTGGNYGYTF TGTGCCAGCAGCGTAGTCGGGACAGGGGGTAACTATGGCTACACCTTC
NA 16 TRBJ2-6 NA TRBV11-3 CASSLFLGTEANVLTF TGTGCCAGCAGCTTGTTTTTGGGGACCGAGGCCAACGTCCTGACTTTC
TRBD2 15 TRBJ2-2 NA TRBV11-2 CASSSTSGGPGELFF TGTGCCAGCAGCTCAACTAGCGGGGGTCCCGGGGAGCTGTTTTTT
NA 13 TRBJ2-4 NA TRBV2 CATRALAKNIQYF TGTGCCACACGGGCCTTAGCCAAAAACATTCAGTACTTC
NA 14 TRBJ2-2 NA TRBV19 CASSMAGRTGELFF TGTGCCAGTAGTATGGCAGGGAGGACCGGGGAGCTGTTTTTT
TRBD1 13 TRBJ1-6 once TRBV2 CASLQGRDSPPHF TGTGCCAGCTTACAGGGGCGGGATTCACCCCCCCACTTT